The present T cell receptor (beta chain) was sequenced within a study of cytomegalovirus exposure and HLA in healthy donors. Study summary: About 85 million unique TCR sequences came from HLA-typed donors in an early release.

PCR was performed using 60 Vbeta and 13 Jbeta primers. Sequencing used immunoSEQ multiplex PCR; TCRdb keeps in-frame clones, though not all of them. Of around 130,000 clones in the sample, about four fifths are singletons; the top ten hold roughly 5%. Germline lookup yields CDR1 SGHRS and CDR2 YFSETQ. The CDR3 has 22 amino acids. This clone showed up just a few times. The origin of this receptor is a man aged 30 to 45 in good health and CMV-seronegative. The gene calls are TRBV5-1 and TRBJ2-5; 14 bases align to TRBD2. The closer fit of TRBJ2-7 to the DNA end suggests the J call may be wrong. The specimen was PBMCs. The CDR3 DNA reads TGCGCCAGCAGCTTGAAGGGGCCCCAGGGGACTAGCGGGGGTCGGACTTCCTACGAGCAGTACTTC. Translating it yields CASSLKGPQGTSGGRTSYEQYF.